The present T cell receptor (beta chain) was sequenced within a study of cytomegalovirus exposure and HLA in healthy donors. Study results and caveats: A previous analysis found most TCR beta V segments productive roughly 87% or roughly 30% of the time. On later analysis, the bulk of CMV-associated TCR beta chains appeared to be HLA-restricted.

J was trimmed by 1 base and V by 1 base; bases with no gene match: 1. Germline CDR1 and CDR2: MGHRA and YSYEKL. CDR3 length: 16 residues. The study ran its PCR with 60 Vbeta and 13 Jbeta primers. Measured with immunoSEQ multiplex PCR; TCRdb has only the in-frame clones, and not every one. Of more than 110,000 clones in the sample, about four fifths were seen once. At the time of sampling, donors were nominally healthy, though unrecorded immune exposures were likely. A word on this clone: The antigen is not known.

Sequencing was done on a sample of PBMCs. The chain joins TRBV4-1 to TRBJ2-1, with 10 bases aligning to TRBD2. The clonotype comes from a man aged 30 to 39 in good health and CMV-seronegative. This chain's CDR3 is CASSQVLAGSYNEQFF. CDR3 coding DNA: TGCGCCAGCAGCCAAGTACTAGCGGGGTCCTACAATGAGCAGTTCTTC.